This T cell receptor (beta chain) appears in the sequencing data of a study of PD-L1 blockade in urothelial cancer. Study in general: At 3 weeks after treatment start (second dose) and again at 6 weeks, blood was analyzed.

This clone occurred a few times. Specified time point: pretreatment peripheral blood. Assay used: immunoSEQ multiplex PCR; TCRdb lists only in-frame clones, some missing. The repertoire holds about 95,000 clones, more than 75% seen once, with roughly 2% in the top ten. Germline V CDR1 and CDR2: MNHEY, SVGAGI. The V end was cut by 0 bases, the J end by 6 bases, with 15 bases between. CDR3 size: 15 residues. Specimen: PBMCs, collected around atezolizumab (anti-PD-L1) treatment. The chain uses TRBV6-5 and TRBJ2-7, with D unresolved. The TCR comes from a man aged 60 to 69 with urothelial cancer. The DNA for the CDR3 is TGTGCCAGCAGTTACTCCCCTTACGATGAGCGCGAGCAGTACTTC. This encodes CASSYSPYDEREQYF.